A single sample is the source of the 12 T cell receptor beta chains below, sequenced in a study of T cells in Graves' hyperthyroidism and ophthalmopathy. The investigators amplified TCR beta CDR3 regions from RNA transcripts. HTBI primers were used for first-round RT-PCR of the TCR CDR3. TCRdb independently ran MiXCR on the multiplex PCR reads; one entry per CDR3 protein. The sample has fewer than 800,000 distinct CDR3 sequences, less than 20% seen once; the top ten hold around 7.7%. The sample consisted of blood. These receptor sequences come from a man aged 18-30 years with Graves' hyperthyroidism.

This clonotype has only a few counts. The genes are TRBV19 and TRBJ1-4; the D is unclear. The CDR3 has 16 amino acids. Trimming left V 5 bases short and J 8 bases short, with 21 bases between. Germline lookup yields CDR1 LNHDA and CDR2 SQIVND (reference sequence). The CDR3 region has the DNA TGTGCCAGTAGTCCTTCCGTAAACAGCTTTGGCGAAAAACTGTTTTTT. As protein: CASSPSVNSFGEKLFF.

The chain links TRBV10-3 to TRBJ2-1, with 13 nucleotides matching TRBD2. The germline CDR1 and CDR2 sequences are ENHRY and SYGVKD. V dropped 6 bases and J dropped 10; count of bases not matched to a gene: 6. This CDR3 region has 14 residues. The CDR3 DNA reads TGTGCCATCAGCGGGACTAGCGGGATTGAAGAGCAGTTCTTC. Translation: CAISGTSGIEEQFF.

This clonotype appeared once. Possible read error: a much larger clone is one base away. This chain joins TRBV28 and TRBJ2-3, with TRBD2 as a possible D gene (6 bases). Germline CDR1 is MDHEN and CDR2 is SYDVKM. The CDR3 extends over 15 amino acids. CDR3 loop: CAIGGWGSLTGTQYF. In DNA, the CDR3 is TGTGCCATCGGGGGATGGGGGTCCCTCACAGGTACGCAGTATTTT.

This clonotype showed up just a few times. This rearrangement joins TRBV10-1 to TRBJ2-3; 13 positions match TRBD2. The trim removed 3 bases at V and 4 bases at J, leaving 7 bases unmatched. CDR1 WNHNN and CDR2 SYGVQD come from the germline V gene (reference sequence). CDR3 size: 17 residues. CDR3 loop: CASSERLGLAGSDTQYF. In DNA form, the CDR3 reads TGCGCCAGCAGTGAAAGACTGGGACTAGCGGGGTCAGATACGCAGTATTTT.

This clonotype was detected only a few times. The chain recombines TRBV6-1 with TRBJ2-7; D ambiguous. Per germline, CDR1 MNHNS and CDR2 SASEGT. V was trimmed by 5 bases and J by 4 bases, leaving 18 bases between them. The CDR3 is 15 residues long. This CDR3 is CASSHETSLVYEQYF. As DNA, the CDR3 is TGTGCCAGCAGTCATGAGACGTCTTTAGTATACGAGCAGTACTTC.

This clonotype has at least ten counts. The CDR3 DNA reads as TGTGCCAGCAGAGCAGGCGGGGGCGAGCAGTACTTC. This gives the protein CASRAGGGEQYF. The J gene is TRBJ2-7, the V gene TRBV11-3; 7 bases map to TRBD2. The CDR3 is made up of 12 amino acids. The junction had 5 bases not matched to a gene; V was cut back by 6 bases and J by 6 bases. Germline V gives CDR1 SGHNT, CDR2 YENEEA.

In this sample, this clonotype turned up a few times. DNA of the CDR3: TGTGCCAGCAGACGGGACGGTGAAGCTTTCTTT. It is translated as CASRRDGEAFF. This chain uses TRBV11-3 with TRBJ1-1; D perhaps matches TRBD1 (5 bases). CDR1 is SGHNT and CDR2 is YENEEA in the germline V gene. This CDR3 has 11 residues. V was clipped by 6 bases and J by 7 bases, with 9 bases between them.

The chain couples TRBV14 to TRBJ2-7; D gene unclear. V gave up 2 bases and J gave up 3 bases, with 11 bases separating them. Germline loops: CDR1 SGHDN, CDR2 FVKESK. CDR3 size: 14 residues. The CDR3, as DNA: TGTGCCAGCAGCCAACCCGCTACATTCTACGAGCAGTACTTC. It is translated as CASSQPATFYEQYF.

This clonotype showed up just a few times. V and J are TRBV7-9 and TRBJ2-1; 13 nucleotides match TRBD2. Per the germline V gene, CDR1 is SEHNR and CDR2 is FQNEAQ (reference sequence). Losses at the gene ends were 4 bases for V and 4 bases for J; bases not matched to a gene: 7. The CDR3 totals 17 residues. CDR3 in amino acids: CASSSLGTSGKYNEQFF. Written as DNA, the CDR3 is TGTGCCAGCAGCTCCCTCGGGACTAGCGGGAAGTACAATGAGCAGTTCTTC. The variable domain in full, completed from reference TRBV7-9 and TRBJ2-1, reads DTGVSQNPRHKITKRGQNVTFRCDPISEHNRLYWYRQTLGQGPEFLTYFQNEAQLEKSRLLSDRFSAERPKGSFSTLEIQRTEQGDSAMYLCASSSLGTSGKYNEQFFGPGTRLTVL.

This clonotype was seen repeatedly, ten times or more. The chain couples TRBV27 to TRBJ2-1; TRBD2 agrees at 11 bases. V shed 2 bases, J shed 8 bases, and the junction held 11 bases outside the gene matches. This CDR3 is 17 amino acids long. Germline-derived CDR1 and CDR2 are MNHEY and SMNVEV (reference sequence). The chain's CDR3 is CASSLEGIAGGPHEQFF. DNA for the CDR3: TGTGCCAGCAGTTTAGAAGGGATAGCGGGAGGGCCCCATGAGCAGTTCTTC.

J is TRBJ1-5 and V is TRBV7-9; D uncertain. Trimming pared 1 base from V and 3 bases from J, leaving 7 bases between. This CDR3 contains 14 residues. The germline gives CDR1 SEHNR, CDR2 FQNEAQ (reference sequence). The CDR3 loop reads CASSLVGDNQPQHF. In DNA form, the CDR3 reads TGTGCCAGCAGCTTAGTAGGAGACAATCAGCCCCAGCATTTT.

With regard to this clonotype: Being one base from a much bigger clone, this may be a read error. J is TRBJ2-3 and V is TRBV5-5; TRBD2 agrees at 9 bases. Germline assignment: CDR1 SGHKS and CDR2 YYEKEE (reference sequence). This CDR3 region has 15 residues. The CDR3 sequence: CTSSGGPWSQDTQYF. DNA of the CDR3: TGTACCAGCAGCGGGGGGCCCTGGTCCCAGGATACGCAGTATTTT.